The 18 T cell receptor beta chains listed next were all sequenced from one sample in a study of Graves' ophthalmopathy and Graves' hyperthyroidism. Amplified material comprised TCR beta CDR3 regions derived from RNA transcripts. Second-round multiplex PCR came after a first-round RT-PCR that employed HTBI primers. TCRdb re-analysed the multiplex PCR reads in MiXCR, keeping a single row per CDR3 protein. The sample has 170,000 or so distinct CDR3 sequences, 30% to 45% seen once. The sequenced sample was peripheral blood. The receptors shown here come from a woman between 35 and 50 years old with Graves' ophthalmopathy.

The table lists this clonotype with many counts. Being one base from a much bigger clone, this may be a read error. This sequence joins TRBV12-3 or TRBV12-4 and TRBJ1-1; D perhaps matches TRBD1 (5 bases). CDR3 length: 13 amino acids. The CDR3 loop reads CTSSSGYLTEAFF. CDR3 DNA sequence: TGTACCAGCAGTTCAGGGTATCTCACTGAAGCTTTCTTT.

In DNA form, the CDR3 reads TGTGCCAGTAGTAAAGGTACAGGGGGCTACGAGCAGTACTTC. It specifies CASSKGTGGYEQYF. This chain links TRBV19 with TRBJ2-7, with 8 nucleotides matching TRBD1. Unmatched junction bases numbered 5, after V lost 4 bases and J lost 3 bases. Germline lookup yields CDR1 LNHDA and CDR2 SQIVND (reference sequence). This CDR3 has 14 amino acids.

The chain carries TRBV6-1 and TRBJ2-7; D is ambiguous. Trimming stripped 2 bases from V and 5 bases from J, with 19 bases between. Germline V gives CDR1 MNHNS, CDR2 SASEGT. This CDR3 comprises 16 residues. The CDR3 spells CASSELVLSQRDEQYF. The CDR3 DNA sequence: TGTGCCAGCAGTGAATTGGTGTTGAGCCAAAGGGACGAGCAGTACTTC.

This clonotype was seen many times. The chain couples TRBV6-5 to TRBJ1-5; the D gene is possibly TRBD1 (6 bases). From germline, CDR1 is MNHEY and CDR2 SVGAGI. This CDR3 region has 15 residues. V was clipped by 3 bases and J by 7 bases, with 16 bases between them. This chain's CDR3 is CASSYKNREGQPQHF. The CDR3 DNA follows: TGTGCCAGCAGTTATAAGAACAGGGAGGGCCAGCCCCAGCATTTT.

V usage is TRBV28 and J usage is TRBJ2-5, with D tentatively TRBD1 (6 bases). CDR3 length: 11 amino acids. V shed 7 bases and J shed 9 bases, with 12 bases lying between them. Germline V gives CDR1 MDHEN, CDR2 SYDVKM. The CDR3 sequence is CASTGVGAQYF. The CDR3 DNA follows: TGTGCCAGCACAGGGGTCGGGGCCCAGTACTTC.

This clonotype appeared many times. The chain employs TRBV6-1 and TRBJ1-1; 7 nucleotides align to TRBD1. J gave up 4 bases and V 1 base, and 9 bases lay outside the gene matches. CDR3 length: 16 amino acids. CDR1 is MNHNS, CDR2 SASEGT, per germline. The chain's CDR3 is CASSEGQGVWVTEAFF. The CDR3 DNA reads as TGTGCCAGCAGTGAAGGGCAGGGGGTGTGGGTCACTGAAGCTTTCTTT.

Only a few counts were recorded for this clonotype. This chain joins TRBV6-2 or TRBV6-3 and TRBJ1-6; 7 bases match TRBD1. With 0 bases clipped from V and 10 bases from J, the junction kept 12 bases outside the gene matches. Germline V gene lookup returns CDR1 MNHEY and CDR2 SVGEGT. This CDR3 is 17 amino acids long. The CDR3 region is CASSYSRPGQRPSPLHF. The DNA for the CDR3 is TGTGCCAGCAGTTACTCAAGACCGGGACAGAGGCCCTCACCCCTCCACTTT.

The chain has TRBV5-1 and TRBJ1-1; 7 nucleotides agree with TRBD1. V shed 4 bases and J 5 bases; nucleotides not matched to a gene: 8. Germline V gene data show CDR1 as SGHRS and CDR2 as YFSETQ. The CDR3 loop spans 14 amino acids. CDR3 region: CASSLKTGATEAFF. CDR3 DNA sequence: TGCGCCAGCAGCCTAAAAACAGGGGCTACTGAAGCTTTCTTT. Drawing the rest from reference TRBV5-1 and TRBJ1-1, the complete variable domain is KAGVTQTPRYLIKTRGQQVTLSCSPISGHRSVSWYQQTPGQGLQFLFEYFSETQRNKGNFPGRFSGRQFSNSRSEMNVSTLELGDSALYLCASSLKTGATEAFFGQGTRLTVV.

This clonotype has ten or more counts. The rearrangement joins TRBV19 to TRBJ2-7; D may be TRBD2 (6 bases). This CDR3 comprises 15 residues. Trimming removed 7 bases from V and 3 bases from J, with 19 bases in between. Germline CDR1 LNHDA, CDR2 SQIVND (reference sequence). The CDR3 sequence is CASTPTGEANYEQYF. The CDR3 DNA sequence: TGTGCCAGTACCCCGACCGGGGAGGCAAACTACGAGCAGTACTTC. The full variable domain, completed using reference TRBV19 and TRBJ2-7, is DGGITQSPKYLFRKEGQNVTLSCEQNLNHDAMYWYRQDPGQGLRLIYYSQIVNDFQKGDIAEGYSVSREKKESFPLTVTSAQKNPTAFYLCASTPTGEANYEQYFGPGTRLTVT.

This clonotype was counted many times. The chain is built from TRBV11-3 and TRBJ1-2; 10 bases align to TRBD1. The length of the CDR3 is 16 residues. The V gene end was trimmed by 1 base and the J gene end by 8 bases; junction bases not matched to a gene: 10. Looked up from germline, CDR1 is SGHNT and CDR2 is YENEEA. Here the CDR3 reads CASSLVGAGQGKGYTF. CDR3 DNA: TGTGCCAGCAGCTTAGTAGGGGCGGGACAGGGGAAGGGCTACACCTTC. Supplemented by reference TRBV11-3 and TRBJ1-2, the full variable domain reads EAGVVQSPRYKIIEKKQPVAFWCNPISGHNTLYWYLQNLGQGPELLIRYENEEAVDDSQLPKDRFSAERLKGVDSTLKIQPAELGDSAVYLCASSLVGAGQGKGYTFGSGTRLTVV.

There are many counts of this clonotype. The gene calls are TRBV28 and TRBJ1-6, with D maybe TRBD1 (6 bases). Trimming stripped 5 bases from V and 0 bases from J, with 17 bases between. In germline, CDR1 is MDHEN, CDR2 SYDVKM. The CDR3 has 18 residues. The CDR3 loop reads CASSPPPGASSYNSPLHF. In DNA form, the CDR3 reads TGTGCCAGCAGTCCCCCCCCGGGGGCGAGCTCCTATAATTCACCCCTCCACTTT.

In this sample, this clonotype turned up once. The chain has TRBV25-1 and TRBJ2-1; weak D call: TRBD2 (6 bases). Trimming removed 4 bases from V and 7 bases from J, with 11 bases in between. CDR3 length equals 13 residues. Germline assignment: CDR1 MGHDK and CDR2 SYGVNS. This CDR3 reads CASSGDSGNEQFF. DNA for the CDR3: TGTGCCAGCAGTGGGGATAGCGGAAATGAGCAGTTCTTC.

This clonotype was observed many times. The chain uses TRBV28 and TRBJ2-5; D is unclear. Germline CDR1 reads MDHEN; CDR2 reads SYDVKM. V lost 3 bases to trimming and J lost 0 bases, with 5 bases between them. The CDR3 loop spans 13 amino acids. For the CDR3, the DNA is TGTGCCAGCAGTTTGGTGTACCAAGAGACCCAGTACTTC. This translates into CASSLVYQETQYF.

This clonotype was observed a few times. V gene TRBV6-5 combines with J gene TRBJ2-5, with a tentative D call TRBD1 (6 bases). This CDR3 is 13 amino acids long. The V and J ends lost 5 bases and 5 bases respectively, with 12 bases between them. Germline CDR1 MNHEY, CDR2 SVGAGI. This CDR3 reads CASSNRVMETQYF. The CDR3 DNA is TGTGCCAGCAGTAACAGGGTCATGGAGACCCAGTACTTC.

The chain carries TRBV12-3 or TRBV12-4 and TRBJ2-7; perhaps TRBD1 as D (5 bases). The CDR3 covers 13 residues. V was cut by 8 bases and J by 3 bases, with 14 bases left in between. The CDR3: CASAQRGYYEQYF. CDR3 DNA: TGTGCCAGCGCCCAAAGGGGCTACTACGAGCAGTACTTC.

In this sample, this clonotype turned up many times. V usage is TRBV7-9 and J usage is TRBJ1-6, with 7 positions matching TRBD1. Germline trimming cut 5 bases from V and 7 bases from J; bases unmatched to any gene: 5. The length of the CDR3 is 14 residues. The germline V gene has CDR1 SEHNR and CDR2 FQNEAQ (reference sequence). The CDR3 reads CASSPGGGNSPLHF. As DNA, the CDR3 is TGTGCCAGCAGCCCAGGGGGGGGGAATTCACCCCTCCACTTT.

CDR3 sequence (DNA): TGTGCCAGCAGTGAAGCGGGCGCGAACACTGAAGCTTTCTTT. Translated, it gives CASSEAGANTEAFF. The chain uses TRBV6-1 and TRBJ1-1; D is ambiguous. Deletions cut 0 bases from V and 1 base from J, with 6 bases between. This CDR3 comprises 14 residues. CDR1 MNHNS and CDR2 SASEGT come from the germline V gene.

The genes are TRBV12-3 or TRBV12-4 and TRBJ2-2; 10 bases agree with TRBD2. J gave up 0 bases and V 3 bases, and 1 base lay outside the gene matches. The CDR3 loop spans 16 amino acids. CDR3 residues: CASSFGTSANTGELFF. The CDR3 DNA is TGTGCCAGCAGTTTTGGGACTAGCGCGAACACCGGGGAGCTGTTTTTT.